This T cell receptor (beta chain) was sequenced in a study of T cells in women clearing cervical HPV infection. Libraries were prepared by immunoSEQ multiplex PCR; TCRdb keeps only in-frame clonotypes and omits some of them. The sample's table shows more than 40,000 clones. The CDR3 runs 15 residues. The V end was cut by 3 bases, the J end by 5 bases, with 15 bases between. Germline-derived CDR1 and CDR2 are KGHSH and LQKENI. For this clone: The read ends 3 residues early relative to the CDR3; the germline J gene fills the gap.

Sequencing was done on a sample of blood buffy coat. This chain links TRBV18 with TRBJ2-3; maybe TRBD2 (6 bases). This TCR came from a woman between 18 and 69 years old with a cervical HPV16 infection that either progressed to CIN3+ or cleared (not recorded which). The CDR3 is CASSPMEGLVDTQYF. The sequenced CDR3 bases are TGTGCCAGCTCACCGATGGAGGGGTTGGTAGATACG.